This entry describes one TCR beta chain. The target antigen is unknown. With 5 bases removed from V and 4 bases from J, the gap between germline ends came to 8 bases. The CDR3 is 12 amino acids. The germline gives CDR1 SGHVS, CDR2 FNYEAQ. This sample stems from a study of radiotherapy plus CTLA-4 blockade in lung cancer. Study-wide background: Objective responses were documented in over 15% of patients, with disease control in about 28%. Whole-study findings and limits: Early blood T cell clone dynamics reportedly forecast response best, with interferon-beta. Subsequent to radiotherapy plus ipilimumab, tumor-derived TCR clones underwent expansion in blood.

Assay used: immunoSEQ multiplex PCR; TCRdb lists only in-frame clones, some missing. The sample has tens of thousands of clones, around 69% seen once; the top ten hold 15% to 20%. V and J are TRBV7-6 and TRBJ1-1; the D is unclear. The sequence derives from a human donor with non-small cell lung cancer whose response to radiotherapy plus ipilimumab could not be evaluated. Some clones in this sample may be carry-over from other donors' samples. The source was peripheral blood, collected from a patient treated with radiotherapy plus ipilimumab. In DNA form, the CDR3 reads TGTGCCAGCAGCCATGGAGGCACTGAAGCTTTCTTT. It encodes CASSHGGTEAFF.